This T cell receptor beta chain comes out of a study of siplizumab effects on memory and regulatory T cells. General observations from the study: Naive versus memory phenotype went unassigned for roughly 80-96% of proliferating CD4+ or CD8+ clones. Unstimulated naive T cells seemed to show more diversity than memory cells did, and they also seemed to be among the major contributors to the alloresponse.

Worth noting for this clone: No antigen is known for it.

The germline V gene encodes CDR1 SNHLY and CDR2 FYNNEI. V shed 3 bases, J shed 5 bases, and the junction held 8 bases outside the gene matches. The CDR3 length is 15 residues. Among a few donor pairs, the unstimulated naive, memory, effector memory and TEMRA subsets underwent sequencing. The assay looked at about 97,000 TCR templates in each sample. Profiling relied on immunoSEQ multiplex PCR, and the TCRdb table lists in-frame clones only, not all of them. The sample includes tens of thousands of clones, over 75% of them seen just once. This receptor was identified in a human donor in good health. The rearrangement uses TRBV2 and TRBJ2-7; 9 nucleotides match TRBD2. Sequencing was performed on naive CD8+ T cells sorted from blood. In nucleotides, the CDR3 is TGTGCCAGCAGTGATCCTAGCGGGATTTACGACGAGCAGTACTTC. This encodes CASSDPSGIYDEQYF.